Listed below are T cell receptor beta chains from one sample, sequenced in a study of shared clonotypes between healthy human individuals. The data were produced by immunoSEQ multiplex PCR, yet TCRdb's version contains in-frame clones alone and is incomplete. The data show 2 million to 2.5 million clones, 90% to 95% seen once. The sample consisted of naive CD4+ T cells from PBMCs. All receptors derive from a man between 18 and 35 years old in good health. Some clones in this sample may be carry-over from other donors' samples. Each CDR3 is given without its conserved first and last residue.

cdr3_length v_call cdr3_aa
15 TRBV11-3 ASSFGGPDTSTDTQY
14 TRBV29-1 SASSAGSGYTGELF
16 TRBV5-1 ASSLLPPGLATPYEQY
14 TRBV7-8 ASSKTGTRYTDTQY
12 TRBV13 ASSVGGRSYGYT
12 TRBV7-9 ASSLGTGERPQH
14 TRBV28 ASSVAPGASSYEQY
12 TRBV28 AITDSATNEKLF
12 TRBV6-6 ASSYLAGPYEQY
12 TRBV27 ASSLLAGRETQY
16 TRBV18 ASSLGILLTEGDQPQH
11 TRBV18 ASSLSISQEAF
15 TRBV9 ASSVGKVEGFSYEQY
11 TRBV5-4 ASRSTRADTQY
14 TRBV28 ASSLTSAVRFYEQY
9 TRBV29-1 SGDRVQGYT
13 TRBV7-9 ASSFGTGSTDTQY
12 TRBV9 ASSVRARGTEAF
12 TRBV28 AAAALLGNQPQH
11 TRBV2 ASSGQANYEQY
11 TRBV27 ASMAGGTDTQY
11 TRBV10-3 AASGEGNQPQH
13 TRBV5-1 ASSFSNSGANVLT
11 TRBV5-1 ASSKGQGEKLF
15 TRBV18 ASSRDRGLQANYGYT
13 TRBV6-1 ASSESGRRMHEQF
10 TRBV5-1 ASSAQVGEQF
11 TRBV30 AWSTGGVDIQY
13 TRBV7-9 ASSPGLANTGELF
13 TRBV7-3 ASSQGQGDYNEQF
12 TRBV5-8 ASSLGQSTDTQY
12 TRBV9 ASSAAGERYEQY
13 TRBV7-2 ASSLDLRGTDTQY
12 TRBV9 ASSVGVSTDTQY
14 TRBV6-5 ASSYSRGRGRNEQF
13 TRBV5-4 ASSRGGITNEKLF
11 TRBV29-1 SVESQGWTEAF
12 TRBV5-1 ASSLVGGGEKLF
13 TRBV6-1 ASRRGSYSYNEQF
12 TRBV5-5 ASSPRQGNTEAF
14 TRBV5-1 ASSLRSSRSSYEQY
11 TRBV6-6 ASSPDGYNEQF
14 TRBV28 ASRETGKGILETQY
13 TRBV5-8 ASSLVAGGTKPQH